The present TCR beta chain was sequenced within a study of cytomegalovirus exposure and HLA in healthy donors. Findings and caveats of the study: About 150 TCR beta chains were listed as cytomegalovirus-associated. For most TCR beta V segments, an earlier analysis put the productive rate at about 87% or about 30% of the time. Across donors, most TCRs were seen rarely, yet some public ones were widespread. In all likelihood, a cluster of highly shared sequence variants was a sequencing artifact.

Details on this clone: What it binds is unknown.

PCR was performed using 60 Vbeta and 13 Jbeta primers. TCRdb's table, derived via immunoSEQ multiplex PCR, lists solely in-frame clones and lacks some. The sample contains 65,000 to 90,000 clones, approximately 78% of which appear only once. The sample consisted of PBMCs. The sequence came from a man aged 18 to 29 in good health and CMV-seronegative.

CDR3 protein: CASSQEAPLLSGSADTQYF. In DNA, the CDR3 is TGCGCCAGCAGCCAAGAAGCCCCTCTTCTGAGCGGGAGTGCAGATACGCAGTATTTT. This chain links TRBV4-1 with TRBJ2-3; 8 nucleotides line up with TRBD2. The CDR3 has 19 residues. CDR1 MGHRA and CDR2 YSYEKL come from the germline V gene. The V and J ends lost 0 bases and 4 bases, in that order; junction bases with no gene match: 15.